The 30 T cell receptor beta chains in this list originate from one sample, sequenced in a study of siplizumab effects on memory and regulatory T cells (dated by TCRdb to between 2018 and 2021). Cells from the mixed lymphocyte reactions were cocultured for 6 days at 37 degrees C. The antigens these receptors bind are not known. Receptor libraries were prepared by the immunoSEQ multiplex PCR assay. TCRdb took this table from immuneACCESS and kept in-frame rearrangements with V and J called. Such tables lack part of the clones; where checked against another copy, unresolved V genes explain under half of the gap, and the rest is unexplained. Here the sample has about 18,000 clones; over 35% occur a single time. The ten biggest clones cover 6% of the sample. Sample: CFSE-low (dividing) CD4+ T cells sorted from an allogeneic mixed lymphocyte reaction. The receptor set was obtained from a human donor in good health; the cells came from an allogeneic mixed lymphocyte reaction. Some clones in this sample may be carry-over from other donors' samples.

This clone appeared a few times. The rearrangement links TRBV5-6 to TRBJ2-5, with TRBD1 matching 7 bases. Germline assignment: CDR1 SGHDT and CDR2 YYEEEE. V was clipped by 7 bases and J by 5 bases; unmatched bases: 14. CDR3 length equals 15 residues. This chain's CDR3 is CASSRGGARRETQYF. The CDR3 coding sequence is TGTGCCAGCTCCCGAGGGGGCGCGAGGAGGGAGACCCAGTACTTC.

This clone occurred a few times. This rearrangement joins TRBV6-1 to TRBJ1-1; D ambiguous. This CDR3 spans 11 amino acids. Germline CDR1 is MNHNS and CDR2 is SASEGT. Trimming removed 5 bases from V and 8 bases from J, with 9 bases in between. This CDR3 is CASSLLPEAFF. The CDR3 coding sequence is TGTGCCAGCAGTCTCTTACCCGAAGCTTTCTTT.

This chain links TRBV11-3 with TRBJ2-3, with TRBD2 as a possible D gene (6 bases). Germline V gene sequence: CDR1 SGHNT, CDR2 YENEEA. With 5 bases removed from V and 2 bases from J, the gap between germline ends came to 11 bases. The CDR3 has 14 amino acids. For the CDR3, the DNA is TGTGCCAGCAGCCCGGGACTTAACACAGATACGCAGTATTTT. Translated: CASSPGLNTDTQYF.

This clone has only a few counts. CDR3 nucleotides: TGTGCCAGCAGTTTCTTCGGGGAAGGGTCCTACAATGAGCAGTTCTTC. Translating gives CASSFFGEGSYNEQFF. The chain combines TRBV27 with TRBJ2-1, with D possibly matching TRBD2 (5 bases). The germline gives CDR1 MNHEY, CDR2 SMNVEV (reference sequence). The CDR3 is 16 residues long. Trimming removed 3 bases from V and 1 base from J, with 13 bases in between.

The chain has TRBV6-5 and TRBJ2-7; no reliable D call. CDR3 size: 13 residues. Trimming pared 5 bases from V and 0 bases from J, leaving 8 bases between. The germline V gene encodes CDR1 MNHEY and CDR2 SVGAGI. The DNA for the CDR3 is TGTGCCAGCAGTCCGGGTGTCTCCTACGAGCAGTACTTC. The encoded protein is CASSPGVSYEQYF.

This chain links TRBV5-1 with TRBJ1-1; D perhaps matches TRBD1 (6 bases). Trimming pared 2 bases from V and 2 bases from J, leaving 10 bases between. Germline V CDR1 and CDR2: SGHRS, YFSETQ. This CDR3 is built from 14 residues. The DNA of the CDR3 is TGCGCCAGCAGCTTCCGGACAGACAACACTGAAGCTTTCTTT. This translates into CASSFRTDNTEAFF.

J is TRBJ2-1 and V is TRBV9, with TRBD2 matching over 9 bases. Germline CDR1 SGDLS, CDR2 YYNGEE. Trimming cost V 4 bases and J 3 bases; bases outside gene matches: 5. The CDR3 runs 15 residues. The CDR3, as DNA: TGTGCCAGCAGCCTAGGTAGCGGGAGCTACAATGAGCAGTTCTTC. Residues: CASSLGSGSYNEQFF.

This chain uses TRBV4-1 with TRBJ2-1; the match to TRBD2 covers 12 bases. The CDR3 totals 15 residues. The ends lost 4 bases at V and 9 bases at J; junction bases unmatched: 7. The germline V gene has CDR1 MGHRA and CDR2 YSYEKL. Here the CDR3 reads CASSREGLAGGEQFF. CDR3 nucleotides: TGCGCCAGCAGCCGAGAGGGACTAGCGGGCGGTGAGCAGTTCTTC.

The chain recombines TRBV6-5 with TRBJ2-7; 8 bases fit TRBD2. V trimming: 10 bases; J trimming: 5 bases; junction bases outside the gene matches: 13. Germline CDR1 MNHEY, CDR2 SVGAGI. CDR3 length: 14 residues. CDR3 nucleotide sequence: TGTGCCACGTACCCGAGAGCGGGGGCGGACGAGCAGTACTTC. Its translation is CATYPRAGADEQYF.

This clone was observed at least ten times. This chain joins TRBV5-1 and TRBJ2-2; D perhaps matches TRBD1 (6 bases). V lost 5 bases to trimming and J lost 2 bases, with 10 bases between them. Germline lookup yields CDR1 SGHRS and CDR2 YFSETQ. The CDR3 has 14 amino acids. The CDR3 is CASSWGLNTGELFF. The CDR3 DNA sequence: TGCGCCAGCAGTTGGGGGCTTAACACCGGGGAGCTGTTTTTT.

The chain has TRBV5-5 and TRBJ2-5, with 10 nucleotides matching TRBD1. The CDR3 sequence is 17 residues long. Per germline, CDR1 SGHKS and CDR2 YYEKEE (reference sequence). Trimming cost V 3 bases and J 4 bases; bases outside gene matches: 12. This chain's CDR3 is CASSSAPGQGQGETQYF. The CDR3 DNA reads as TGTGCCAGCAGCTCAGCCCCGGGACAGGGGCAAGGAGAGACCCAGTACTTC.

This clone was observed a few times. This rearrangement joins TRBV5-1 to TRBJ2-2; D might be TRBD2 (6 bases). There are 14 residues in the CDR3. Trimming cost V 0 bases and J 6 bases, with 9 bases left between them. Germline V gene data show CDR1 as SGHRS and CDR2 as YFSETQ. The CDR3, as DNA: TGCGCCAGCAGCTTGGTGGCTAGCGCCGGGGAGCTGTTTTTT. It codes for CASSLVASAGELFF.

This clone has just a few counts. The rearrangement joins TRBV18 to TRBJ1-5; D not resolved. Trimming stripped 2 bases from V and 6 bases from J, with 11 bases between. The CDR3 has 14 residues. Germline V gene data show CDR1 as KGHSH and CDR2 as LQKENI. The CDR3 here is CASSPNQEAQPQHF. The CDR3 DNA follows: TGTGCCAGCTCACCAAACCAGGAGGCTCAGCCCCAGCATTTT.

In this sample, this clone turned up a few times. This CDR3 reads CASSIGGTDTQYF. DNA for the CDR3: TGTGCCAGTAGTATTGGTGGGACAGATACGCAGTATTTT. This chain uses TRBV19 with TRBJ2-3, with D unclear. The V gene's germline CDR1 is LNHDA and CDR2 SQIVND (reference sequence). Trimming removed 3 bases from V and 3 bases from J, with 7 bases in between. The CDR3 is made up of 13 amino acids. The variable domain in full, with the rest retrieved from reference TRBV19 and TRBJ2-3, is DGGITQSPKYLFRKEGQNVTLSCEQNLNHDAMYWYRQDPGQGLRLIYYSQIVNDFQKGDIAEGYSVSREKKESFPLTVTSAQKNPTAFYLCASSIGGTDTQYFGPGTRLTVL.

This clone was counted ten times or more. This sequence joins TRBV19 and TRBJ1-1; D is perhaps TRBD1 (6 bases). The CDR3 loop spans 17 amino acids. From germline, CDR1 is LNHDA and CDR2 SQIVND (reference sequence). V lost 0 bases and J 6 bases, leaving 20 bases between the germline ends. The CDR3 reads CASSIDRSGRGSAEAFF. CDR3 DNA: TGTGCCAGTAGTATAGATCGAAGCGGCAGGGGATCGGCTGAAGCTTTCTTT.

This chain joins TRBV9 and TRBJ2-5, with D perhaps matching TRBD1 (6 bases). The CDR3 extends over 13 amino acids. Germline lookup yields CDR1 SGDLS and CDR2 YYNGEE. V lost 4 bases to trimming and J lost 5 bases, with 12 bases between them. The CDR3: CASSTRDMETQYF. CDR3 DNA sequence: TGTGCCAGCAGCACCCGGGACATGGAGACCCAGTACTTC.

The rearrangement links TRBV4-1 to TRBJ2-3, with D perhaps TRBD1 (5 bases). Germline V lookup: CDR1 MGHRA, CDR2 YSYEKL. The CDR3 covers 15 residues. Deletions cut 3 bases from V and 0 bases from J, with 10 bases between. This CDR3 is CASSHRQSSTDTQYF. CDR3 bases: TGCGCCAGCAGCCACAGACAGAGTAGCACAGATACGCAGTATTTT.

This clone came up a few times. V usage is TRBV9 and J usage is TRBJ2-7; TRBD2 matches at 7 bases. The ends lost 2 bases at V and 6 bases at J; junction bases unmatched: 8. Looked up from germline, CDR1 is SGDLS and CDR2 is YYNGEE. The CDR3 covers 14 residues. CDR3 residues: CASSVLAAGGEQYF. The CDR3 DNA is TGTGCCAGCAGCGTCCTAGCGGCGGGTGGCGAGCAGTACTTC.

This clone was observed a few times. This chain joins TRBV27 and TRBJ2-7; TRBD1 aligns across 11 bases. V lost 6 bases to trimming and J lost 4 bases; unmatched junction nucleotides: 11. The CDR3 is 16 amino acids. Germline CDR1 and CDR2: MNHEY and SMNVEV (reference sequence). CDR3 bases: TGTGCCAGCAGCCGCCTTCCGGGACAGGGGGTGTACGAGCAGTACTTC. This codes for CASSRLPGQGVYEQYF.

The chain is built from TRBV9 and TRBJ1-1; D unclear. Germline values: CDR1 SGDLS, CDR2 YYNGEE. This CDR3 is built from 16 residues. V was pared by 4 bases and J by 1 base, with 17 bases between. The CDR3 DNA is TGTGCCAGCAGCTTCTCCCCTCGGAAGCAGAACACTGAAGCTTTCTTT. This gives the protein CASSFSPRKQNTEAFF.

This clone was seen repeatedly, ten times or more. The chain has TRBV2 and TRBJ1-2, with D unresolved. CDR1 and CDR2 (germline): SNHLY, FYNNEI. V dropped 5 bases and J dropped 6 bases, with 22 bases sitting between them. The CDR3 consists of 16 residues. As DNA, the CDR3 is TGTGCCAGCAGTACAAGGACGCTCCTCCAAGGCCATGGCTACACCTTC. It encodes CASSTRTLLQGHGYTF.

This sequence joins TRBV6-6 and TRBJ2-7; 9 bases fit TRBD1. There are 15 residues in the CDR3. Germline lookup yields CDR1 MNHNY and CDR2 SVGAGI (reference sequence). Unmatched junction bases numbered 6, after V lost 6 bases and J lost 0 bases. In nucleotides, the CDR3 is TGTGCCAGCAGGACTGCGGGACAGGGCTCCTACGAGCAGTACTTC. It yields the protein CASRTAGQGSYEQYF.

V gene TRBV7-6 combines with J gene TRBJ1-3; D is unresolved. V shed 1 base and J shed 7 bases, with 11 bases lying between them. The germline CDR1 and CDR2 sequences are SGHVS and FNYEAQ. This CDR3 is 14 amino acids long. The CDR3 loop reads CASSLVSGWNTIYF. CDR3 in DNA: TGTGCCAGCAGCTTAGTCAGTGGTTGGAACACCATATATTTT.

The chain couples TRBV7-9 to TRBJ2-3, with TRBD1 matching 7 bases. Per germline, CDR1 SEHNR and CDR2 FQNEAQ (reference sequence). The CDR3 length is 17 residues. J gave up 2 bases and V 2 bases, and 10 bases lay outside the gene matches. Here the CDR3 DNA reads TGTGCCAGCAGCTTAAAATGGGGACAGATACTCACAGATACGCAGTATTTT. Its translation: CASSLKWGQILTDTQYF.

There are many counts of this clone. This sequence joins TRBV5-4 and TRBJ2-1, with D perhaps matching TRBD1 (6 bases). Trimming removed 6 bases at V and 6 bases at J, with 13 bases between. Germline assignment: CDR1 SGHNT and CDR2 YYREEE (reference sequence). This CDR3 has 13 amino acids. The DNA for the CDR3 is TGTGCCAGCACTTACCAGGGGTCCAATGAGCAGTTCTTC. As protein: CASTYQGSNEQFF.

The chain links TRBV5-1 to TRBJ2-2, with a possible D match to TRBD1 (6 bases). The CDR3 has 16 residues. Trimming cost V 0 bases and J 3 bases, with 12 bases left between them. In germline, CDR1 is SGHRS, CDR2 YFSETQ. CDR3 DNA: TGCGCCAGCAGCTTGGTTGTGGGGGCCGACACCGGGGAGCTGTTTTTT. Amino acids: CASSLVVGADTGELFF.

This clone was counted at least ten times. The chain links TRBV12-5 to TRBJ1-5; the D gene is possibly TRBD1 (6 bases). The germline V and J ends were trimmed by 0 bases and 4 bases, with 16 bases remaining between them. The CDR3 sequence is 17 residues long. CDR1 is LGHNT, CDR2 FRNRAP, per germline. The CDR3 spells CASGLVRGGLPNQPQHF. The CDR3 coding sequence is TGTGCTAGTGGTTTGGTACGGGGGGGCCTACCTAATCAGCCCCAGCATTTT.

The chain combines TRBV15 with TRBJ1-1, with D unclear. Between the trimmed V and J ends, which lost 3 bases and 0 bases, there was a span of 14 bases. The V gene's germline CDR1 is LNHNV and CDR2 YYDKDF (reference sequence). The CDR3 runs to 16 residues. Here the CDR3 reads CATSRGRDGMNTEAFF. The CDR3 coding sequence is TGTGCCACCAGCAGGGGGAGGGATGGGATGAACACTGAAGCTTTCTTT.

The rearrangement links TRBV21-1 to TRBJ1-2; TRBD1 is taken as the D call from the table, unchecked against the DNA. TRBV21-1 is termed a pseudogene. The CDR3 sequence is 15 residues long. CDR3 residues: CASGPGTVLNYGYTF. Written as DNA, the CDR3 is TGTGCCAGCGGCCCCGGGACAGTTTTAAACTATGGCTACACCTTC.

A single count supports this clone. This chain links TRBV5-1 with TRBJ1-1; weak D call: TRBD1 (5 bases). Germline V gene sequence: CDR1 SGHRS, CDR2 YFSETQ. Trimming stripped 4 bases from V and 7 bases from J, with 11 bases between. This CDR3 contains 12 residues. The CDR3 is CASSIGTVEAFF. The CDR3 nucleotides read TGCGCCAGCAGCATAGGGACTGTTGAAGCTTTCTTT.